The 31 T cell receptor beta chains below were found in one sample sequenced in a study of regulatory T cells in long-lasting Graves disease. The sample's time point: persistent/refractory GD, antithyroid drugs over 5 years with positive TRAb. From PBMCs, RNA was extracted and then used to make the TCR library. With iRepertoire HTBI primers and Arm-PCR of CDR3 regions, TCR beta libraries were built. Via MiXCR, TCRdb re-called the multiplex PCR reads, giving one row per CDR3 protein. The sample records about 470,000 distinct CDR3 sequences, 20% to 25% being singletons. This material consisted of peripheral blood mononuclear cells (PBMCs), taken when the disease was refractory, from a patient treated with antithyroid drugs. The receptor set was obtained from a female donor with Graves disease.

The V call is TRBV6-2 or TRBV6-3, the J call TRBJ2-2, with 8 bases that match TRBD2. Losses at the gene ends were 0 bases for V and 7 bases for J; bases not matched to a gene: 7. Germline CDR1 is MNHEY and CDR2 is SVGEGT. The CDR3 length is 16 residues. The CDR3 nucleotides read TGTGCCAGCAGTTACTCGAGCGGGAGTTTCGGCGGGGAGCTGTTTTTT. Its translation: CASSYSSGSFGGELFF.

This clonotype was observed at least ten times. This chain joins TRBV20-1 and TRBJ1-2; possibly TRBD1 for D (5 bases). Germline V gene lookup returns CDR1 DFQATT and CDR2 SNEGSKA (reference sequence). The CDR3 has 14 residues. The V end lost 0 bases, the J end lost 7 bases, and 15 bases lay between the germline ends. The CDR3 DNA reads as TGCAGTGCTAGAGATCAAACAGGCCTACGTGGCTACACCTTC. Protein sequence: CSARDQTGLRGYTF.

This CDR3 is CASSLRDRDLYTGELFF. The CDR3 DNA reads TGCGCCAGCAGCCTCCGGGACAGGGACCTATACACCGGGGAGCTGTTTTTT. The chain employs TRBV5-1 and TRBJ2-2; 9 nucleotides line up with TRBD1. With 4 bases clipped from V and 3 bases from J, the junction kept 10 bases outside the gene matches. In germline, CDR1 is SGHRS, CDR2 YFSETQ. The CDR3 consists of 17 residues.

This clonotype came up many times. V is TRBV28 and J is TRBJ1-2, with 10 bases identical to TRBD1. The CDR3 spans 15 residues. CDR1 and CDR2 (germline): MDHEN, SYDVKM. V was clipped by 6 bases and J by 5 bases; unmatched bases: 9. DNA for the CDR3: TGTGCCAGCAGAAGACAGGGGGCAACTTATTATGGCTACACCTTC. Translating it yields CASRRQGATYYGYTF.

CDR3 nucleotide sequence: TGTGCCAGCAGCCAAGGGGGGAGAGCCAAAAACATTCAGTACTTC. Residues: CASSQGGRAKNIQYF. The chain employs TRBV3-1 and TRBJ2-4; perhaps D is TRBD1 or TRBD2 (5 bases each). Germline CDR1 reads LGHDT; CDR2 reads YNNKEL (reference sequence). V shed 1 base and J shed 0 bases, with 7 bases lying between them. The CDR3 is made up of 15 amino acids.

The table lists this clonotype with many counts. The chain links TRBV28 to TRBJ1-2, with 8 bases lining up with TRBD1. Per the germline V gene, CDR1 is MDHEN and CDR2 is SYDVKM. Unmatched junction bases numbered 7, after V lost 3 bases and J lost 7 bases. The CDR3 extends over 14 amino acids. This CDR3 reads CASSFPTGTGGYTF. CDR3 in DNA: TGTGCCAGCAGTTTTCCGACCGGGACAGGTGGCTACACCTTC.

This clonotype was seen a handful of times. The chain links TRBV6-1 to TRBJ2-7, with 12 positions matching TRBD1. The CDR3 is 18 residues long. The germline gives CDR1 MNHNS, CDR2 SASEGT. The V segment lost 4 bases and the J segment 2 bases; nucleotides outside the gene matches: 12. In nucleotides, the CDR3 is TGTGCCAGCAGTGGACACCGGGACAGGGGGCTTTCCGCCTACGAGCAGTACTTC. Protein sequence: CASSGHRDRGLSAYEQYF.

This clonotype was recorded at least ten times. This sequence joins TRBV6-2 or TRBV6-3 and TRBJ2-5; 10 positions agree with TRBD2. Looked up from germline, CDR1 is MNHEY and CDR2 is SVGEGT. The CDR3 sequence is 15 residues long. The ends lost 7 bases at V and 4 bases at J; junction bases unmatched: 9. The CDR3 sequence is CASTQGTSVLETQYF. The CDR3 bases are TGTGCCAGCACCCAGGGGACTAGCGTCCTAGAGACCCAGTACTTC.

This clonotype was recorded many times. The rearrangement uses TRBV2 and TRBJ1-6, with TRBD1 identical over 9 bases. Per the germline V gene, CDR1 is SNHLY and CDR2 is FYNNEI. This CDR3 comprises 16 residues. V trimming: 8 bases; J trimming: 8 bases; junction bases outside the gene matches: 13. CDR3 region: CASSFGTGGSDSPLHF. DNA for the CDR3: TGTGCCAGCTCTTTCGGAACAGGGGGCTCGGATTCACCCCTCCACTTT.

The chain couples TRBV19 to TRBJ2-2; D is possibly TRBD1 (6 bases). CDR3 length: 14 amino acids. Germline V gene lookup returns CDR1 LNHDA and CDR2 SQIVND (reference sequence). CDR3 region: CAVEGAGEAGELFF. Here the CDR3 DNA reads TGTGCGGTAGAGGGCGCAGGGGAAGCCGGGGAGCTGTTTTTT.

This clonotype was counted at least ten times. The chain combines TRBV2 with TRBJ2-2; no definite D call. The V and J ends lost 6 bases and 2 bases respectively, with 7 bases between them. The CDR3 runs to 13 residues. Germline V gene lookup returns CDR1 SNHLY and CDR2 FYNNEI. This chain's CDR3 is CASRRDNTGELFF. CDR3 DNA sequence: TGTGCCAGCAGAAGGGATAACACCGGGGAGCTGTTTTTT.

V is TRBV27 and J is TRBJ2-5; 10 nucleotides line up with TRBD1. The CDR3 has 13 amino acids. J lost 2 bases, V lost 7 bases, and 1 base had no gene match. Per the germline V gene, CDR1 is MNHEY and CDR2 is SMNVEV (reference sequence). CDR3 sequence: CASTGQGQETQYF. In nucleotides, the CDR3 is TGTGCCAGCACGGGACAGGGGCAAGAGACCCAGTACTTC.

V and J are TRBV3-1 and TRBJ2-7, with no clear D. This CDR3 has 15 residues. V shed 1 base and J shed 3 bases, with 13 bases lying between them. Looked up from germline, CDR1 is LGHDT and CDR2 is YNNKEL (reference sequence). DNA of the CDR3: TGTGCCAGCAGCCAAGGATCAATGTCCGGCTACGAGCAGTACTTC. Its protein product is CASSQGSMSGYEQYF.

This clonotype was picked up many times. V and J are TRBV7-8 and TRBJ2-5; TRBD2 agrees at 9 bases. Germline V gene lookup returns CDR1 SGHVS and CDR2 FQNEAQ. The CDR3 has 17 amino acids. With V trimmed by 5 bases and J by 1 base, 11 bases remained unmatched. CDR3 residues: CASSPRPLAGRQETQYF. CDR3 nucleotide sequence: TGTGCCAGCAGCCCTAGACCGCTAGCGGGACGCCAAGAGACCCAGTACTTC.

This clonotype was counted many times. This chain links TRBV28 with TRBJ1-4; no reliable D call. Germline V gene lookup returns CDR1 MDHEN and CDR2 SYDVKM. The CDR3 length is 15 residues. V lost 4 bases, J lost 8 bases, and 17 bases lay in between. The CDR3 region is CASSSLRGLYEKLFF. The CDR3 DNA sequence: TGTGCCAGCAGTTCCCTCAGAGGGCTCTACGAAAAACTGTTTTTT.

This clonotype was seen repeatedly, ten times or more. The chain uses TRBV6-5 and TRBJ1-1; D possibly corresponds to TRBD1 (6 bases). The CDR3 loop spans 14 amino acids. Trimming shortened V by 2 bases and J by 6 bases, and 13 bases separated the two germline ends. Germline values: CDR1 MNHEY, CDR2 SVGAGI. CDR3: CASSYTGGAAEAFF. The CDR3 DNA follows: TGTGCCAGCAGTTACACCGGGGGGGCCGCTGAAGCTTTCTTT.

The rearrangement joins TRBV27 to TRBJ1-5; 7 bases align to TRBD1. This CDR3 contains 15 residues. The J segment lost 6 bases and the V segment lost 0 bases, leaving 5 bases of the junction unmatched. Per germline, CDR1 MNHEY and CDR2 SMNVEV (reference sequence). CDR3 nucleotides: TGTGCCAGCAGTTTATCAGGGGGCGCCAGTCAGCCCCAGCATTTT. Translation: CASSLSGGASQPQHF.

The chain has TRBV6-2 or TRBV6-3 and TRBJ1-3, with D possibly matching TRBD1 (5 bases). V lost 10 bases and J lost 0, with 13 bases in between. The CDR3 extends over 14 amino acids. Looked up from germline, CDR1 is MNHEY and CDR2 is SVGEGT. The DNA of the CDR3 is TGTGCCACCGGGACGTGGAGCTCTGGAAACACCATATATTTT. This encodes CATGTWSSGNTIYF.

This clonotype was seen ten or more times. This chain uses TRBV12-3 or TRBV12-4 with TRBJ2-7; 10 nucleotides line up with TRBD1. The length of the CDR3 is 16 residues. Trimming removed 6 bases from V and 3 bases from J; junction bases left unmatched: 11. CDR3 sequence: CASSPFLGTGDYEQYF. In nucleotides, the CDR3 is TGTGCCAGCAGCCCTTTCCTCGGGACAGGGGACTACGAGCAGTACTTC.

This clonotype was detected many times. The V and J genes are TRBV28 and TRBJ2-4; perhaps TRBD2 as D (6 bases). Trimming took 3 bases from V and 1 from J, leaving 16 bases between them. The CDR3 covers 17 residues. The germline V gene encodes CDR1 MDHEN and CDR2 SYDVKM. CDR3 in DNA: TGTGCCAGCAGTTTTTTCCCAAATCGGGGGGCCAAAAACATTCAGTACTTC. Its translation: CASSFFPNRGAKNIQYF.

A few counts support this clonotype. The chain joins TRBV29-1 to TRBJ2-2, with a tentative D call TRBD1 (6 bases). V was pared by 7 bases and J by 2 bases, with 14 bases between. There are 14 residues in the CDR3. Germline V gene lookup returns CDR1 SQVTM and CDR2 ANQGSEA. This chain's CDR3 is CSASGDINTGELFF. CDR3 sequence (DNA): TGCAGCGCCTCCGGGGACATCAACACCGGGGAGCTGTTTTTT.

This clonotype occurred many times. The rearrangement joins TRBV12-3 or TRBV12-4 to TRBJ2-5, with TRBD2 matching 13 bases. V trimming: 6 bases; J trimming: 1 base; junction bases outside the gene matches: 11. CDR3 size: 18 residues. The DNA of the CDR3 is TGTGCCAGCAGCCACGGGACTAGCGGGATATATTCCCAAGAGACCCAGTACTTC. This encodes CASSHGTSGIYSQETQYF.

A remark on this clonotype: At one end the junction does not follow the germline gene, possibly because of a read error. The V and J genes are TRBV7-7 and TRBJ2-1; 8 bases are a match to TRBD2. Germline V gene sequence: CDR1 SSHAT, CDR2 FNYEAQ (reference sequence). The CDR3 length is 16 residues. The CDR3 reads CASNPTSESSYNEQFF. As DNA, the CDR3 is TGTGCTAGCAACCCGACTAGCGAGAGCTCCTACAATGAGCAGTTCTTC.

This clonotype turned up a few times. The rearrangement uses TRBV5-1 and TRBJ2-7, with D possibly called TRBD1 or TRBD2 (5 bases each). The CDR3 runs to 15 residues. Between the trimmed V and J ends, which lost 0 bases and 3 bases, there was a span of 13 bases. From germline, CDR1 is SGHRS and CDR2 YFSETQ. CDR3 bases: TGCGCCAGCAGCTTGGCCTACGGGGCGGACTACGAGCAGTACTTC. Translating gives CASSLAYGADYEQYF.

This clonotype came up many times. V gene TRBV28 combines with J gene TRBJ2-5; a weak D match, TRBD2 (5 bases). Per the germline V gene, CDR1 is MDHEN and CDR2 is SYDVKM. V was trimmed by 3 bases and J by 4 bases, leaving 6 bases between them. The CDR3 has 12 amino acids. CDR3 residues: CASSFEGETQYF. The CDR3 DNA reads TGTGCCAGCAGTTTTGAGGGAGAGACCCAGTACTTC.

V is TRBV4-1 and J is TRBJ1-3; D is perhaps TRBD1 (5 bases). V dropped 3 bases and J dropped 2 bases, with 11 bases sitting between them. CDR3 size: 15 residues. CDR1 is MGHRA, CDR2 YSYEKL, per germline. The CDR3 is CASSQVMGPGNTIYF. The CDR3, as DNA: TGCGCCAGCAGCCAGGTCATGGGGCCTGGAAACACCATATATTTT.

V and J are TRBV20-1 and TRBJ1-1, with D possibly matching TRBD1 (6 bases). V lost 1 base and J 10 bases, leaving 16 bases between the germline ends. Per germline, CDR1 DFQATT and CDR2 SNEGSKA (reference sequence). The CDR3 has 13 residues. CDR3 sequence reads: CSARAGGLLAAFF. The CDR3 region has the DNA TGCAGTGCTAGAGCCGGGGGGCTTCTGGCAGCTTTCTTT.

This clonotype was recorded once. The CDR3 spells CASSITTGQSQFHEQFF. The CDR3 nucleotides read TGTGCCAGCAGTATTACCACAGGACAGAGCCAATTCCATGAGCAGTTCTTC. The rearrangement joins TRBV6-2 or TRBV6-3 to TRBJ2-1; maybe TRBD1 (6 bases). CDR1 and CDR2 (germline): MNHEY, SVGEGT. Trimming took off 5 bases at V and 8 bases at J, with 25 bases between the two ends. This CDR3 region has 17 residues.

The sample holds a few counts of this clonotype. This sequence joins TRBV30 and TRBJ1-2; possibly TRBD1 for D (6 bases). V was clipped by 4 bases and J by 6 bases, with 9 bases between them. The CDR3 is 11 amino acids. Germline loops: CDR1 GTSNPN, CDR2 SVGIG (reference sequence). The CDR3 region is CAWMTGDGYTF. The CDR3, as DNA: TGTGCCTGGATGACAGGCGATGGCTACACCTTC.

This clonotype was found many times. This chain connects TRBV2 to TRBJ2-7; the D gene is possibly TRBD2 (6 bases). Per the germline V gene, CDR1 is SNHLY and CDR2 is FYNNEI. The CDR3 has 14 residues. Trimming took off 1 base at V and 3 bases at J, with 10 bases between the two ends. The CDR3 DNA is TGTGCCAGCAGTGAAGATGACGGGGGCTACGAGCAGTACTTC. This sequence encodes CASSEDDGGYEQYF.

This clonotype was seen more than once but under ten times. The gene calls are TRBV29-1 and TRBJ1-1; TRBD1 is a possible D gene (6 bases). The V end lost 6 bases, the J end lost 0 bases, and 11 bases lay between the germline ends. Per the germline V gene, CDR1 is SQVTM and CDR2 is ANQGSEA. CDR3 length: 13 amino acids. DNA for the CDR3: TGCAGCGTAGGACAGTTGGTGAACACTGAAGCTTTCTTT. Amino acids: CSVGQLVNTEAFF.